This record looks at one T cell receptor beta chain sequence and its context. The antigen remains unidentified. The source of the sample is a study of shared clonotypes between healthy human individuals. Measured with immunoSEQ multiplex PCR; TCRdb has only the in-frame clones, and not every one. Altogether some 2.4 million clones are present, approximately 93% being singletons, with the ten largest covering about 0.38%. General study points: In the sorted subsets, rarefaction showed sequencing was incomplete despite large depth. For naive CD4 cells, approximately 4.8% of clonotypes were shared across a handful of donors. Since donors were few, the genetic and exposure-history diversity represented was limited.

There are 13 residues in the CDR3. Trimming removed 4 bases from V and 4 bases from J, with 10 bases in between. In germline, CDR1 is MDHEN, CDR2 SYDVKM. The TCR comes from a man younger than 35 in good health. Some clones in this sample may be carry-over from other donors' samples. This chain connects TRBV28 to TRBJ1-1; the D is unclear. Sequenced: naive CD4+ T cells from PBMCs. Subset meaning: CD45RA+ positively selected. The CDR3 here is CASSSPSITEAFF. The CDR3 nucleotides read TGTGCCAGCAGTTCCCCCTCGATCACTGAAGCTTTCTTT.